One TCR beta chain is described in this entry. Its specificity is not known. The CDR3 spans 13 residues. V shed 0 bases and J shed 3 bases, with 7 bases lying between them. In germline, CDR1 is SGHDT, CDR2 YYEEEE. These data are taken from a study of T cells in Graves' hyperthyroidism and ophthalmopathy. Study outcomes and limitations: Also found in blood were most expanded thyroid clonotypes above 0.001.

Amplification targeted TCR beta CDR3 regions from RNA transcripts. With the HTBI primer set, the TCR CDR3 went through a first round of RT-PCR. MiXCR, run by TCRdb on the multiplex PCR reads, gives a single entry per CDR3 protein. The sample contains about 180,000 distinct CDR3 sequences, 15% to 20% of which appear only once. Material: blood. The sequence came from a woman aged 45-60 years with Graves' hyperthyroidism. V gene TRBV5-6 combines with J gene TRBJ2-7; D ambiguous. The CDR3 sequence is CASSLAAHYEQYF. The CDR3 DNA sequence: TGTGCCAGCAGCTTGGCAGCACACTACGAGCAGTACTTC.